This entry lists 23 T cell receptor beta chains sequenced from one sample in a study of T cell responses to AZD1222 COVID-19 vaccine (dated by TCRdb to about 2021). The time point label of this sample denotes: baseline before first vaccination. Libraries were made using the immunoSEQ multiplex PCR assay. This immuneACCESS table, as held by TCRdb, lists in-frame sequences with V and J called but not all clones. Of the missing ones, under half trace to an unresolved V gene in checked studies; the others have no known cause. This sample is represented by 150,000 to 200,000 clones; approximately 91% of them were singletons. The ten largest clones capture more than 0.75% of the sample. The sequenced sample was peripheral blood, obtained on day 0 of AZD1222 vaccination. Receptor source: an adult in good health.

V and J are TRBV29-1 and TRBJ1-2; D is uncertain. Germline V gives CDR1 SQVTM, CDR2 ANQGSEA. V was trimmed by 2 bases and J by 6 bases, leaving 16 bases between them. This CDR3 has 14 residues. The CDR3 nucleotides are TGCAGCGTTGAATGGCCGCGGACTCGGGATGGCTACACCTTC. Translation: CSVEWPRTRDGYTF.

J is TRBJ2-7 and V is TRBV7-2; D remains ambiguous. The germline CDR1 and CDR2 sequences are SGHTA and FQGNSA. CDR3 length: 14 amino acids. V shed 6 bases and J shed 2 bases, with 14 bases lying between them. The CDR3 is CASRANLGPYEQYF. The CDR3 nucleotides are TGTGCCAGCAGGGCCAATCTAGGGCCCTACGAGCAGTACTTC.

The J gene is TRBJ1-1, the V gene TRBV5-1; 10 nucleotides agree with TRBD1. This CDR3 is 15 amino acids long. CDR1 and CDR2 from the germline V gene are SGHRS and YFSETQ. V lost 3 bases and J lost 1; bases outside the gene matches: 3. The CDR3 is CASSWGQGSNTEAFF. In DNA form, the CDR3 reads TGCGCCAGCAGCTGGGGACAGGGGTCGAACACTGAAGCTTTCTTT.

V usage is TRBV3-1 (or the pseudogene TRBV3-2) and J usage is TRBJ1-3; no reliable D call. CDR3 size: 13 residues. The V gene's germline CDR1 is LGHDT and CDR2 YNNKEL (reference sequence). V lost 5 bases and J 0 bases, leaving 5 bases between the germline ends. DNA of the CDR3: TGTGCCAGCAGCGCCAGCTCTGGAAACACCATATATTTT. This codes for CASSASSGNTIYF.

The rearrangement links TRBV4-3 to TRBJ1-3; D is ambiguous. The CDR3 is 13 amino acids. Germline V gene lookup returns CDR1 LGHNA and CDR2 YSLEER. V was pared by 1 base and J by 8 bases, with 9 bases between. This chain's CDR3 is CASSQGRRDTIYF. The CDR3 region has the DNA TGCGCCAGCAGCCAAGGGCGGCGGGACACCATATATTTT.

This chain uses TRBV7-3 with TRBJ2-2; D might be TRBD1 (5 bases). Between the trimmed V and J ends, which lost 5 bases and 3 bases, there was a span of 19 bases. Looked up from germline, CDR1 is SGHTA and CDR2 is FQGTGA. The CDR3 runs 17 residues. The CDR3 region is CASSHVGGAADTGELFF. The CDR3 nucleotides are TGTGCCAGCAGCCACGTAGGTGGGGCCGCGGACACCGGGGAGCTGTTTTTT.

This clone was picked up a small number of times. The chain combines TRBV7-3 with TRBJ1-1; D perhaps matches TRBD1 (6 bases). Trimming removed 0 bases at V and 3 bases at J, with 8 bases between. The germline CDR1 and CDR2 sequences are SGHTA and FQGTGA. This CDR3 has 14 amino acids. The DNA for the CDR3 is TGTGCCAGCAGCTTAACGGGGGCAGACACTGAAGCTTTCTTT. It is translated as CASSLTGADTEAFF.

This clone has just a few counts. This chain uses TRBV2 with TRBJ1-1, with TRBD1 identical over 7 bases. From germline, CDR1 is SNHLY and CDR2 FYNNEI. The V and J ends lost 5 bases and 6 bases, in that order; junction bases with no gene match: 6. This CDR3 contains 13 residues. This chain's CDR3 is CASSYDREAEAFF. In DNA, the CDR3 is TGTGCCAGCAGTTATGACAGGGAGGCTGAAGCTTTCTTT. Full variable domain (rest looked up from reference TRBV2 and TRBJ1-1): EPEVTQTPSHQVTQMGQEVILRCVPISNHLYFYWYRQILGQKVEFLVSFYNNEISEKSEIFDDQFSVERPDGSNFTLKIRSTKLEDSAMYFCASSYDREAEAFFGQGTRLTVV.

J is TRBJ1-1 and V is TRBV7-2; D ambiguous. The CDR3 covers 15 residues. Trimming stripped 5 bases from V and 1 base from J, with 14 bases between. Looked up from germline, CDR1 is SGHTA and CDR2 is FQGNSA. CDR3 region: CASSLRRAQNTEAFF. CDR3 nucleotides: TGTGCCAGCAGCCTCCGAAGAGCGCAGAACACTGAAGCTTTCTTT.

V and J are TRBV9 and TRBJ2-7, with 7 nucleotides matching TRBD2. The CDR3 covers 16 residues. Germline values: CDR1 SGDLS, CDR2 YYNGEE. The junction had 11 bases not matched to a gene; V was cut back by 3 bases and J by 2 bases. The CDR3 nucleotides are TGTGCCAGCAGCGCCACTAGCGCGGCTACCACCTACGAGCAGTACTTC. Protein product: CASSATSAATTYEQYF.

The chain links TRBV3-1 (or the pseudogene TRBV3-2) to TRBJ1-2; 8 positions match TRBD1. This CDR3 is built from 15 residues. Trimming took 1 base from V and 3 from J; bases not matched to a gene: 4. The germline V gene has CDR1 LGHDT and CDR2 YNNKEL (reference sequence). The CDR3 is CASSQGTGSDYGYTF. The CDR3 region has the DNA TGTGCCAGCAGCCAAGGGACAGGGAGCGACTATGGCTACACCTTC.

Remarks on this clone: The same CDR3 can be traced to other DNA sequences in this sample. The V gene is TRBV18, the J gene TRBJ2-7, with 7 bases matching TRBD1. J gave up 2 bases and V 3 bases, and 4 bases lay outside the gene matches. Germline CDR1 reads KGHSH; CDR2 reads LQKENI. This CDR3 comprises 14 residues. The CDR3 nucleotides read TGTGCCAGCTCACCCGGACAGGCCACCTACGAGCAGTACTTC. Translating it yields CASSPGQATYEQYF.

The rearrangement joins TRBV3-1 (or the pseudogene TRBV3-2) to TRBJ2-1; D is unclear. This CDR3 is 11 amino acids long. Trimming removed 3 bases at V and 9 bases at J, with 6 bases between. The V gene's germline CDR1 is LGHDT and CDR2 YNNKEL (reference sequence). In DNA form, the CDR3 reads TGTGCCAGCAGCCACCCTGGTGAGCAGTTCTTC. Its translation: CASSHPGEQFF.

DNA for the CDR3: TGTGCCAGCAGGGCCGGGACAGCAAGGGGTGATTCACCCCTCCACTTT. Protein: CASRAGTARGDSPLHF. V usage is TRBV7-9 and J usage is TRBJ1-6; 7 bases fit TRBD1. This CDR3 contains 16 residues. V was clipped by 6 bases and J by 8 bases; unmatched bases: 13. Germline lookup yields CDR1 SEHNR and CDR2 FQNEAQ (reference sequence).

The J gene is TRBJ2-1, the V gene TRBV9, with unresolved D. Trimming stripped 3 bases from V and 5 bases from J, with 12 bases between. Looked up from germline, CDR1 is SGDLS and CDR2 is YYNGEE. CDR3 size: 14 residues. The CDR3 coding sequence is TGTGCCAGCAGCGACGACTGGGTTGACAATGAGCAGTTCTTC. This codes for CASSDDWVDNEQFF.

V gene TRBV25-1 combines with J gene TRBJ1-1; no reliable D call. This CDR3 region has 13 residues. V was clipped by 0 bases and J by 4 bases, with 6 bases between them. Per the germline V gene, CDR1 is MGHDK and CDR2 is SYGVNS. This chain's CDR3 is CASSEYGPTEAFF. DNA for the CDR3: TGTGCCAGCAGTGAATATGGTCCCACTGAAGCTTTCTTT.

The V call is TRBV7-2, the J call TRBJ2-2; 8 bases match TRBD1. The V segment lost 3 bases and the J segment 5 bases; nucleotides outside the gene matches: 8. Germline CDR1 reads SGHTA; CDR2 reads FQGNSA. The CDR3 sequence is 16 residues long. DNA of the CDR3: TGTGCCAGCAGCTTCCACTCAGGGGGCGGGACCGGGGAGCTGTTTTTT. Its protein product is CASSFHSGGGTGELFF.

The chain combines TRBV6-5 with TRBJ2-3, with 8 bases aligning to TRBD1. Germline loops: CDR1 MNHEY, CDR2 SVGAGI. The junction had 3 bases not matched to a gene; V was cut back by 0 bases and J by 1 base. CDR3 length equals 16 residues. The CDR3: CASSYSPGQGTDTQYF. CDR3 nucleotide sequence: TGTGCCAGCAGTTACTCCCCGGGACAGGGCACAGATACGCAGTATTTT.

The genes are TRBV6-2 or TRBV6-3 and TRBJ2-3, with D perhaps matching TRBD1 (6 bases). Germline V gene lookup returns CDR1 MNHEY and CDR2 SVGEGT. CDR3 length: 16 residues. Trimming took 0 bases from V and 7 from J, leaving 17 bases between them. Written as DNA, the CDR3 is TGTGCCAGCAGTTACTCGTTACAGGGAGATATAAATACGCAGTATTTT. It yields the protein CASSYSLQGDINTQYF.

This clone was detected only once. V usage is TRBV12-5 and J usage is TRBJ2-1; TRBD1 is a possible D gene (5 bases). Germline CDR1 LGHNT, CDR2 FRNRAP. Trimming removed 1 base at V and 4 bases at J, with 8 bases between. The CDR3 has 14 amino acids. The chain's CDR3 is CASGLGQTYNEQFF. For the CDR3, the DNA is TGTGCTAGTGGTTTGGGACAGACTTACAATGAGCAGTTCTTC. Combining the CDR3 with reference TRBV12-5 and TRBJ2-1 gives the whole variable domain DARVTQTPRHKVTEMGQEVTMRCQPILGHNTVFWYRQTMMQGLELLAYFRNRAPLDDSGMPKDRFSAEMPDATLATLKIQPSEPRDSAVYFCASGLGQTYNEQFFGPGTRLTVL.

CDR3 protein: CASSLNRAEQYF. The DNA for the CDR3 is TGTGCCAGCAGCTTAAACAGGGCCGAGCAGTACTTC. This chain joins TRBV7-9 and TRBJ2-7; D is perhaps TRBD1 (6 bases). V shed 2 bases and J shed 6 bases, with 8 bases lying between them. The CDR3 contains 12 residues. In germline, CDR1 is SEHNR, CDR2 FQNEAQ (reference sequence).

The table lists this clone with a count of one. The chain uses TRBV12-5 and TRBJ2-7, with D perhaps TRBD1 (6 bases). Germline V gives CDR1 LGHNT, CDR2 FRNRAP. V was shortened by 2 bases and J by 0 bases, with 20 bases between the two germline ends. CDR3 length: 18 residues. Here the CDR3 DNA reads TGTGCTAGTGGTTTGCCTCCGAACAGGGCGAACGGCTCCTACGAGCAGTACTTC. Translation gives CASGLPPNRANGSYEQYF.

The V gene is TRBV19, the J gene TRBJ1-1; no clear D gene. Deletions cut 4 bases from V and 1 base from J, with 10 bases between. The CDR3 consists of 14 residues. The germline CDR1 and CDR2 sequences are LNHDA and SQIVND (reference sequence). The CDR3 region is CASSTSWWNTEAFF. Written as DNA, the CDR3 is TGTGCCAGTAGTACAAGTTGGTGGAACACTGAAGCTTTCTTT.